Shown below are 19 T cell receptor beta chains from a single sample sequenced in a study of shared clonotypes between healthy human individuals. The repertoire was sequenced with immunoSEQ multiplex PCR; TCRdb's copy has only in-frame clones and lacks some. In the table there are 2 million to 2.5 million clones, 80% to 95% of which are singletons. Sequencing was performed on naive CD4+ T cells from PBMCs. Subset indicated: CD45RA+ positively selected. The origin of the receptors is a man aged 18-30 years in good health. Some clones in this sample may be carry-over from other donors' samples.

This chain connects TRBV7-9 to TRBJ2-7; D is undetermined. Germline values: CDR1 SEHNR, CDR2 FQNEAQ (reference sequence). The CDR3 sequence is 13 residues long. V was shortened by 5 bases and J by 2 bases, with 10 bases between the two germline ends. The DNA for the CDR3 is TGTGCCAGCAGCCCCTTTGAGGCCTACGAGCAGTACTTC. This translates into CASSPFEAYEQYF.

This rearrangement joins TRBV18 to TRBJ2-6; D is unclear. Trimming stripped 4 bases from V and 5 bases from J, with 6 bases between. The CDR3 spans 13 residues. Germline lookup yields CDR1 KGHSH and CDR2 LQKENI. The CDR3 region has the DNA TGTGCCAGCTCACAAAGTCGGGCCAACGTCCTGACTTTC. Translation gives CASSQSRANVLTF.

J is TRBJ1-5 and V is TRBV5-8; tentatively, D is TRBD1 (6 bases). Germline-derived CDR1 and CDR2 are SGHTS and YDEGEE. The CDR3 covers 14 residues. The ends were cut back, 6 bases at V and 3 bases at J, with 13 bases in the middle. For the CDR3, the DNA is TGTGCCAGCACCGAGGACAGAGTCAATCAGCCCCAGCATTTT. It specifies CASTEDRVNQPQHF.

This chain uses TRBV27 with TRBJ2-3; 9 nucleotides agree with TRBD2. The ends lost 6 bases at V and 0 bases at J; junction bases unmatched: 7. Germline V gene sequence: CDR1 MNHEY, CDR2 SMNVEV (reference sequence). This CDR3 spans 16 amino acids. CDR3 bases: TGTGCCAGCAGCCGAAGCGGGAGGTATAGCACAGATACGCAGTATTTT. Protein product: CASSRSGRYSTDTQYF.

V is TRBV25-1 and J is TRBJ1-5; TRBD1 agrees at 10 bases. The V segment lost 4 bases and the J segment 3 bases; nucleotides outside the gene matches: 3. From germline, CDR1 is MGHDK and CDR2 SYGVNS. The CDR3 runs to 15 residues. The CDR3 DNA is TGTGCCAGCAGTGGGACAGGGGGGACCAATCAGCCCCAGCATTTT. It yields the protein CASSGTGGTNQPQHF.

The rearrangement links TRBV29-1 to TRBJ1-1; the match to TRBD1 covers 7 bases. This CDR3 is 13 amino acids long. The V segment lost 7 bases and the J segment 0 bases; nucleotides outside the gene matches: 5. CDR1 SQVTM and CDR2 ANQGSEA come from the germline V gene. The CDR3 loop is CSATGQVNTEAFF. The CDR3, as DNA: TGCAGCGCCACAGGACAGGTGAACACTGAAGCTTTCTTT.

J is TRBJ2-1 and V is TRBV10-3; perhaps TRBD2 as D (7 bases). The V end was cut by 4 bases, the J end by 12 bases, with 13 bases between. Looked up from germline, CDR1 is ENHRY and CDR2 is SYGVKD. The CDR3 totals 12 residues. DNA for the CDR3: TGTGCCATCAGTGGGGGGGGCGGTGGGCAGTTCTTC. Translation: CAISGGGGGQFF.

The chain couples TRBV28 to TRBJ1-2, with 8 bases identical to TRBD1. CDR1 and CDR2 from the germline V gene are MDHEN and SYDVKM. The CDR3 sequence is 15 residues long. V shed 5 bases, J shed 4 bases, and the junction held 9 bases outside the gene matches. CDR3 in DNA: TGTGCCAGCAGTCTCCAGGACAGGGTGGGCTATGGCTACACCTTC. Its translation: CASSLQDRVGYGYTF.

J is TRBJ1-4 and V is TRBV5-4, with D uncertain. The CDR3 has 13 amino acids. Deletions cut 4 bases from V and 5 bases from J, with 9 bases between. In germline, CDR1 is SGHNT, CDR2 YYREEE (reference sequence). CDR3 nucleotide sequence: TGTGCCAGCAGCCCCGGGATGAATGAAAAACTGTTTTTT. Translating gives CASSPGMNEKLFF. Filled out from reference TRBV5-4 and TRBJ1-4, the complete variable domain reads ETGVTQSPTHLIKTRGQQVTLRCSSQSGHNTVSWYQQALGQGPQFIFQYYREEENGRGNFPPRFSGLQFPNYSSELNVNALELDDSALYLCASSPGMNEKLFFGSGTQLSVL.

CDR3 sequence reads: CASSQEGTRAFLEQYF. CDR3 DNA sequence: TGCGCCAGCAGCCAAGAAGGGACTAGGGCTTTTTTGGAGCAGTACTTC. V and J are TRBV4-1 and TRBJ2-7; 8 nucleotides line up with TRBD2. Per germline, CDR1 MGHRA and CDR2 YSYEKL. The CDR3 runs 16 residues. V was clipped by 0 bases and J by 7 bases; unmatched bases: 11.

V is TRBV14 and J is TRBJ2-7; the match to TRBD2 covers 15 bases. The CDR3 sequence is 17 residues long. Germline loops: CDR1 SGHDN, CDR2 FVKESK. Germline trimming cut 4 bases from V and 5 bases from J; bases unmatched to any gene: 9. The CDR3, as DNA: TGTGCCAGCAGCCCCAGGACTAGCGGGAGGGCCAATAACGAGCAGTACTTC. Protein product: CASSPRTSGRANNEQYF.

This rearrangement joins TRBV2 to TRBJ2-5; D not resolved. Trimming left V 8 bases short and J 10 bases short, with 14 bases between. Germline V CDR1 and CDR2: SNHLY, FYNNEI. This CDR3 spans 11 amino acids. The CDR3 nucleotides read TGTGCCAGCCTGTCAGTAGGAGACCAGTACTTC. Translating gives CASLSVGDQYF.

The gene calls are TRBV6-5 and TRBJ2-7, with TRBD2 matching over 9 bases. The CDR3 sequence is 14 residues long. The V gene's germline CDR1 is MNHEY and CDR2 SVGAGI. The V segment lost 7 bases and the J segment 0 bases; nucleotides outside the gene matches: 4. The DNA for the CDR3 is TGTGCCAGCACCCGGACTAGCGCCTCCTACGAGCAGTACTTC. Protein product: CASTRTSASYEQYF.

V is TRBV5-6 and J is TRBJ2-7, with 13 bases identical to TRBD2. The CDR3 has 16 residues. Germline CDR1 reads SGHDT; CDR2 reads YYEEEE. V gave up 3 bases and J gave up 2 bases; unmatched junction bases: 5. The CDR3 DNA sequence: TGTGCCAGCAGCTATGGACTAGCGGGAGCCACCTACGAGCAGTACTTC. This encodes CASSYGLAGATYEQYF.

The rearrangement links TRBV7-9 to TRBJ2-6; D gene ambiguous. The CDR3 extends over 16 amino acids. The germline V and J ends were trimmed by 5 bases and 2 bases, with 13 bases remaining between them. Germline CDR1 reads SEHNR; CDR2 reads FQNEAQ (reference sequence). The CDR3 DNA reads TGTGCCAGCAGCCACCGGTCCGGTACTGGGGCCAACGTCCTGACTTTC. Amino acids: CASSHRSGTGANVLTF.

The gene calls are TRBV2 and TRBJ1-1; no clear D gene. The V end was cut by 4 bases, the J end by 0 bases, with 18 bases between. The germline V gene has CDR1 SNHLY and CDR2 FYNNEI. The CDR3 consists of 17 residues. CDR3 nucleotides: TGTGCCAGCAGTGTAGAGACATCCGGACCAATGAACACTGAAGCTTTCTTT. Amino acids: CASSVETSGPMNTEAFF.

A remark on this clone: Distinct nucleotide sequences in the sample also encode this CDR3. The J gene is TRBJ2-1, the V gene TRBV18, with a tentative D call TRBD2 (5 bases). Germline values: CDR1 KGHSH, CDR2 LQKENI. V lost 3 bases, J lost 4 bases, and 7 bases lay in between. This CDR3 has 13 residues. The CDR3 loop reads CASSPGLYNEQFF. The DNA for the CDR3 is TGTGCCAGCTCACCTGGACTTTACAATGAGCAGTTCTTC. Supplemented by reference TRBV18 and TRBJ2-1, the full variable domain reads NAGVMQNPRHLVRRRGQEARLRCSPMKGHSHVYWYRQLPEEGLKFMVYLQKENIIDESGMPKERFSAEFPKEGPSILRIQQVVRGDSAAYFCASSPGLYNEQFFGPGTRLTVL.

This chain connects TRBV9 to TRBJ2-5, with TRBD1 matching over 9 bases. This CDR3 comprises 15 residues. Trimming took 5 bases from V and 5 from J; bases not matched to a gene: 10. The germline gives CDR1 SGDLS, CDR2 YYNGEE. For the CDR3, the DNA is TGTGCCAGCAGTTTCCGGGACAGGGTCCAGGAGACCCAGTACTTC. The encoded protein is CASSFRDRVQETQYF.

The rearrangement links TRBV18 to TRBJ1-1, with D perhaps TRBD1 (6 bases). In germline, CDR1 is KGHSH, CDR2 LQKENI. The CDR3 contains 16 residues. Trimming shortened V by 5 bases and J by 3 bases, and 19 bases separated the two germline ends. The CDR3 coding sequence is TGTGCCAGCTCAATCCTCCTACTGGGGGCGGACACTGAAGCTTTCTTT. It specifies CASSILLLGADTEAFF.